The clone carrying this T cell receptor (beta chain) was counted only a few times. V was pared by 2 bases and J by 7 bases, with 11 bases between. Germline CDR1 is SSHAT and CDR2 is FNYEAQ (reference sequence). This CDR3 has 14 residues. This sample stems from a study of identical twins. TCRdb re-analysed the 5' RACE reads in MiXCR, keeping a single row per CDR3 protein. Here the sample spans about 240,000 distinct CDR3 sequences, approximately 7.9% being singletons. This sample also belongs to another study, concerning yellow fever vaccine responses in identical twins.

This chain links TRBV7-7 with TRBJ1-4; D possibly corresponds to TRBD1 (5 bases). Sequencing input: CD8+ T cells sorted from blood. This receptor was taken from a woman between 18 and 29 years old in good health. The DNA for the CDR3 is TGTGCCAGCAGCTTATCCCAGGGAAGTGAAAAACTGTTTTTT. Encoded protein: CASSLSQGSEKLFF.